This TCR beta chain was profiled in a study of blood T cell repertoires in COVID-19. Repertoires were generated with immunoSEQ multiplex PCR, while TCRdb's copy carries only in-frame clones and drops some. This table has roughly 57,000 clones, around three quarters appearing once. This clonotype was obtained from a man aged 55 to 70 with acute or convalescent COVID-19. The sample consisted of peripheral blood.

CDR3 amino acids: CASSPRPGLNYEQYF. As DNA, the CDR3 is TGTGCCAGCAGCCCGCGCCCGGGACTTAACTACGAGCAGTACTTC. The rearrangement links TRBV11-2 to TRBJ2-7; D may be TRBD2 (6 bases). Trimming took off 5 bases at V and 3 bases at J, with 17 bases between the two ends. Germline CDR1 SGHAT, CDR2 FQNNGV. The CDR3 is 15 amino acids.